The rows below give T cell receptor beta chains drawn from one sample of a study of T-cell memory formation after mild COVID-19. TCRdb reprocessed the 5' RACE reads via MiXCR and lists one record per CDR3 protein. Of more than 350,000 distinct CDR3 sequences in the sample, about 15% are singletons; the top ten hold around a fifth. Sequenced: PBMCs or a T cell subset sorted from them (not recorded which). These receptors came from a young man who had mild COVID-19 (a few samples of this study predate the infection). Cell type and time point are not known. CDR3s include the opening cysteine and the closing phenylalanine or tryptophan. D genes are given only for firm matches. A row's size may be missing; if present it is once, few, many or a size class.

v_gene,j_gene,abundance,d_gene,CDR3nt,CDR3aa
TRBV7-2,TRBJ1-2,NA,NA,TGTGCCAGCAGTCCGGGGTCCCTGGTAAACTATGGCTACACCTTC,CASSPGSLVNYGYTF
TRBV6-2/TRBV6-3,TRBJ2-5,NA,NA,TGTGCCAGCAGCCGCGTTAGTCGACCTGCTGTAACCCAGTACTTC,CASSRVSRPAVTQYF
TRBV6-6,TRBJ1-6,few,NA,TGTGCCAGCAGTTATCCCTCCTGGCGGGGGGGTTCACCCCTCCACTTT,CASSYPSWRGGSPLHF
TRBV5-1,TRBJ2-2,many,NA,TGCGCCAGCAGCTCTGAATGGGGGAACACCGGGGAGCTGTTTTTT,CASSSEWGNTGELFF
TRBV7-2,TRBJ1-1,NA,NA,TGTGCCAGCAGCGCCACGGGGAACACTGAAGCTTTCTTT,CASSATGNTEAFF
TRBV5-1,TRBJ1-4,few,NA,TGCGCCAGCAATCACCCTACCCGACAGCACAATGAAAAACTGTTTTTT,CASNHPTRQHNEKLFF
TRBV7-9,TRBJ2-5,NA,NA,TGTGCCAGCAGCTTACCAGGGAACCTTAAAGAGACCCAGTACTTC,CASSLPGNLKETQYF
TRBV11-3,TRBJ2-1,few,NA,TGTGCCAGCAGCTTAAGGCCAGATTCCTACAATGAGCAGTTCTTC,CASSLRPDSYNEQFF
TRBV6-5,TRBJ1-3,NA,NA,TGTGCCAGCGCCTCCTCGGGGGGCCTCCTCTCTGGAAACACCATATATTTT,CASASSGGLLSGNTIYF
TRBV7-2,TRBJ1-5,NA,NA,TGTGCCAGCAGCACGCCCCCTCAGCCCCAGCATTTT,CASSTPPQPQHF
TRBV6-5,TRBJ2-3,NA,NA,TGTGCCAGCAGTTACCCTGCCGCCGATACGCAGTATTTT,CASSYPAADTQYF
TRBV7-9,TRBJ2-7,NA,TRBD2,TGTGCCAGCAGCTTTACGGCGGGGGAATGGTCCTACGAGCAGTACTTC,CASSFTAGEWSYEQYF
TRBV15,TRBJ2-5,NA,NA,TGTGCCACCAGCCCACGCAAGGAGGGGGGTGTGGAGACCCAGTACTTC,CATSPRKEGGVETQYF
TRBV6-6,TRBJ2-2,NA,NA,TGTGCCAGCAGTTACGTGGACCCGAGAGTAAACACCGGGGAGCTGTTTTTT,CASSYVDPRVNTGELFF
TRBV12-5,TRBJ2-5,NA,TRBD1,TGTGCTAGTGGGGACAGGGGATCCGGGACCCAGTACTTC,CASGDRGSGTQYF
TRBV3-1,TRBJ1-2,NA,NA,TGTGCCAGCAGCCAAGCCAGGGACGGCTACACCTTC,CASSQARDGYTF
TRBV12-3/TRBV12-4,TRBJ2-7,NA,TRBD1,TGTGCCAGCAGTCTCACAGGGGAGATCTACGAGCAGTACTTC,CASSLTGEIYEQYF